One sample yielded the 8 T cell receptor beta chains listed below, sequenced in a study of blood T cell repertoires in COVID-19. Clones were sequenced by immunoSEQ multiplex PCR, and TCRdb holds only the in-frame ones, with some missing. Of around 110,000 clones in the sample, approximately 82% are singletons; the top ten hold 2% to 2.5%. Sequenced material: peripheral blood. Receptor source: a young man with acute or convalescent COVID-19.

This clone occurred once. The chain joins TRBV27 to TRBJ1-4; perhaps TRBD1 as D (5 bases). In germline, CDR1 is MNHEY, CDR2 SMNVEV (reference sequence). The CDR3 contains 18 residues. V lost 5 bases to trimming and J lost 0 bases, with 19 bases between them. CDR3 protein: CASSQVSPGLTTNEKLFF. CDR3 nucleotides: TGTGCCAGCAGTCAAGTATCGCCGGGACTCACAACTAATGAAAAACTGTTTTTT.

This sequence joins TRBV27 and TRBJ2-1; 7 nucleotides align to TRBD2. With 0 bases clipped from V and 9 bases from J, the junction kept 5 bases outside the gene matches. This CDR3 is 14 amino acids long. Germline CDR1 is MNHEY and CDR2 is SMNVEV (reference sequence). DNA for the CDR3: TGTGCCAGCAGTTTATCGGGACTACTGGGTGAGCAGTTCTTC. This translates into CASSLSGLLGEQFF.

CDR3 nucleotide sequence: TGTGCCAGCAGCCGCAGGGGTAACACCGGGGAGCTGTTTTTT. This translates into CASSRRGNTGELFF. The genes are TRBV11-2 and TRBJ2-2; possibly TRBD1 for D (6 bases). The CDR3 runs to 14 residues. The V end lost 5 bases, the J end lost 2 bases, and 9 bases lay between the germline ends. Germline CDR1 is SGHAT and CDR2 is FQNNGV.

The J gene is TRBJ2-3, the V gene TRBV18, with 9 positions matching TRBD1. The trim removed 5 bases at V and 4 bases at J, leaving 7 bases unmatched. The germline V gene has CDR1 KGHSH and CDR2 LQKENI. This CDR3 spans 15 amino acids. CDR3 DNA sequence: TGTGCCAGCTCAATTACAGGGGGCGTTTCAGATACGCAGTATTTT. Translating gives CASSITGGVSDTQYF.

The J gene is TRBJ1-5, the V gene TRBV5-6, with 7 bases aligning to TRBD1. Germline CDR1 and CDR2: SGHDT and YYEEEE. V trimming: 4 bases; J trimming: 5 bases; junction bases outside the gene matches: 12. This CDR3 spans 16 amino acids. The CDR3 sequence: CASSLFRQGRDQPQHF. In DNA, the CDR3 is TGTGCCAGCAGCCTTTTTCGACAGGGAAGAGATCAGCCCCAGCATTTT.

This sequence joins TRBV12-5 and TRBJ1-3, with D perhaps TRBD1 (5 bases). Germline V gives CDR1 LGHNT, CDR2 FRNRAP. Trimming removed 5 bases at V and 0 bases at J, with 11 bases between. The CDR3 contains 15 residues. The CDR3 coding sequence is TGTGCTAGTGGTCAGGGCCAATTCTCTGGAAACACCATATATTTT. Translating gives CASGQGQFSGNTIYF. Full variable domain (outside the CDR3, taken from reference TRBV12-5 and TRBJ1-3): DARVTQTPRHKVTEMGQEVTMRCQPILGHNTVFWYRQTMMQGLELLAYFRNRAPLDDSGMPKDRFSAEMPDATLATLKIQPSEPRDSAVYFCASGQGQFSGNTIYFGEGSWLTVV.

The CDR3 here is CASSQDLRTGELFF. The CDR3 nucleotides read TGTGCCAGCAGCCAAGATCTAAGAACCGGGGAGCTGTTTTTT. The J gene is TRBJ2-2, the V gene TRBV4-2; D not resolved. V lost 0 bases and J lost 5, with 7 bases in between. This CDR3 is 14 amino acids long. Germline loops: CDR1 LGHNA, CDR2 YNFKEQ.

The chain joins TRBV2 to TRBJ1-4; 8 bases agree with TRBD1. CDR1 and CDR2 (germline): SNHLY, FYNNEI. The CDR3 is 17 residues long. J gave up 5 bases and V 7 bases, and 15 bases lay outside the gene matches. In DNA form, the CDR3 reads TGTGCCAGCAAGTCCGCTTTGGGACAGGAGGAGAATGAAAAACTGTTTTTT. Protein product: CASKSALGQEENEKLFF.